This is a list of T cell receptor beta chains from one sample in a study of T cells in Graves' hyperthyroidism and ophthalmopathy. MiXCR, applied by TCRdb to the multiplex PCR reads, yields one record per CDR3 protein. Of 250,000 or so distinct CDR3 sequences detected, about 15% appear once; the ten largest clones hold more than 10%. Sequenced: blood. All receptors come from a woman in her thirties or forties with Graves' hyperthyroidism that later progressed to Graves' ophthalmopathy. The CDR3 runs from the conserved cysteine through the conserved F or W. The order of the fields is V gene, J gene, D gene, clone size, CDR3 protein, CDR3 DNA. The D gene is left open where the match is weak. Clone size is given for some rows only: seen once, a few or many times, or a class if the clone is expanded.

v_call: TRBV10-3
j_call: TRBJ2-7
d_call: TRBD1
clone_size: many
cdr3_aa: CAISEVGQGAYEQYF
cdr3_nt: TGTGCCATCAGTGAAGTGGGACAGGGGGCTTACGAGCAGTACTTC

v_call: TRBV20-1
j_call: TRBJ1-1
d_call: TRBD1
clone_size: -
cdr3_aa: CSARDHRGNTEAFF
cdr3_nt: TGCAGTGCTAGAGATCACAGGGGAAACACTGAAGCTTTCTTT

v_call: TRBV7-9
j_call: TRBJ1-2
d_call: -
clone_size: -
cdr3_aa: CASSPKGHNYGYTF
cdr3_nt: TGTGCCAGCAGCCCTAAGGGACACAACTATGGCTACACCTTC

v_call: TRBV18
j_call: TRBJ2-5
d_call: TRBD2
clone_size: many
cdr3_aa: CASSPGSGSRETQYF
cdr3_nt: TGTGCCAGCTCACCAGGTAGCGGGAGTCGGGAGACCCAGTACTTC

v_call: TRBV12-3/TRBV12-4
j_call: TRBJ1-3
d_call: -
clone_size: many
cdr3_aa: CASSTTSSPNTIYF
cdr3_nt: TGTGCCAGCAGTACCACCAGCTCTCCAAACACCATATATTTT

v_call: TRBV4-1
j_call: TRBJ2-7
d_call: -
clone_size: -
cdr3_aa: CASSQVAVRGTYEQYF
cdr3_nt: TGCGCCAGCAGCCAAGTTGCGGTTAGGGGGACCTACGAGCAGTACTTC

v_call: TRBV18
j_call: TRBJ1-1
d_call: -
clone_size: many
cdr3_aa: CASSPYHAEAFF
cdr3_nt: TGTGCCAGCTCACCATATCACGCTGAAGCTTTCTTT

v_call: TRBV3-1
j_call: TRBJ1-1
d_call: -
clone_size: many
cdr3_aa: CASSQPGVTEAFF
cdr3_nt: TGTGCCAGCAGCCAGCCGGGGGTGACTGAAGCTTTCTTT

v_call: TRBV19
j_call: TRBJ2-3
d_call: TRBD1
clone_size: many
cdr3_aa: CASSIDLSRGLGDTQYF
cdr3_nt: TGTGCCAGTAGTATAGATCTATCCAGGGGGCTGGGAGATACGCAGTATTTT

v_call: TRBV3-1
j_call: TRBJ2-1
d_call: TRBD2
clone_size: many
cdr3_aa: CASSPTWTSGRNEQFF
cdr3_nt: TGTGCCAGCAGCCCTACCTGGACTAGCGGGAGAAATGAGCAGTTCTTC

v_call: TRBV6-5
j_call: TRBJ2-7
d_call: -
clone_size: many
cdr3_aa: CASSYETEGSYEQYF
cdr3_nt: TGTGCCAGCAGTTACGAGACGGAGGGCTCCTACGAGCAGTACTTC

v_call: TRBV5-1
j_call: TRBJ2-3
d_call: TRBD2
clone_size: many
cdr3_aa: CASSLSTAGGVDTQYF
cdr3_nt: TGCGCCAGCAGCTTGTCCACAGCGGGAGGAGTAGATACGCAGTATTTT

v_call: TRBV7-2
j_call: TRBJ2-6
d_call: -
clone_size: many
cdr3_aa: CASSLGYSGANVLTF
cdr3_nt: TGTGCCAGCAGCTTAGGATACTCTGGGGCCAACGTCCTGACTTTC

v_call: TRBV11-2
j_call: TRBJ2-2
d_call: TRBD1
clone_size: -
cdr3_aa: CASSYHRQGTGELFF
cdr3_nt: TGTGCCAGCAGCTACCACAGACAGGGCACCGGGGAGCTGTTTTTT

v_call: TRBV7-3
j_call: TRBJ2-3
d_call: TRBD2
clone_size: -
cdr3_aa: CASSSTSGSGDTQYF
cdr3_nt: TGTGCCAGCAGCTCTACTAGCGGGAGTGGTGATACGCAGTATTTT

v_call: TRBV11-2
j_call: TRBJ2-7
d_call: -
clone_size: many
cdr3_aa: CASIFSGKGRLSYEQYF
cdr3_nt: TGTGCCAGCATCTTCTCGGGAAAAGGGAGGTTATCCTACGAGCAGTACTTC

v_call: TRBV20-1
j_call: TRBJ2-7
d_call: TRBD1
clone_size: -
cdr3_aa: CSARVGQGGHEQYF
cdr3_nt: TGCAGTGCTAGAGTGGGACAGGGGGGCCACGAGCAGTACTTC

v_call: TRBV5-1
j_call: TRBJ1-3
d_call: -
clone_size: many
cdr3_aa: CASSLVSGAGNTIYF
cdr3_nt: TGCGCCAGCAGCTTGGTGTCCGGCGCAGGAAACACCATATATTTT

v_call: TRBV10-3
j_call: TRBJ1-1
d_call: TRBD1
clone_size: many
cdr3_aa: CAISESQGAQTEAFF
cdr3_nt: TGTGCCATCAGTGAGTCTCAGGGGGCGCAAACTGAAGCTTTCTTT

v_call: TRBV2
j_call: TRBJ2-7
d_call: TRBD2
clone_size: many
cdr3_aa: CASLPGLAGGQYF
cdr3_nt: TGTGCCAGCTTGCCGGGACTAGCGGGAGGGCAGTACTTC

v_call: TRBV3-1
j_call: TRBJ2-1
d_call: -
clone_size: many
cdr3_aa: CASSQGTDQRYNEQFF
cdr3_nt: TGTGCCAGCAGCCAGGGCACTGACCAGCGGTACAATGAGCAGTTCTTC

v_call: TRBV11-2
j_call: TRBJ2-3
d_call: -
clone_size: -
cdr3_aa: CASSMGSGTDTQYF
cdr3_nt: TGTGCCAGCAGTATGGGGTCGGGCACAGATACGCAGTATTTT

v_call: TRBV19
j_call: TRBJ2-1
d_call: -
clone_size: many
cdr3_aa: CASRGEAPQGYNEQFF
cdr3_nt: TGTGCCAGTAGGGGGGAGGCCCCGCAGGGGTACAATGAGCAGTTCTTC

v_call: TRBV27
j_call: TRBJ1-2
d_call: -
clone_size: -
cdr3_aa: CASRHALGVNYGYTF
cdr3_nt: TGTGCCAGCAGGCATGCGCTTGGGGTTAACTATGGCTACACCTTC

v_call: TRBV28
j_call: TRBJ1-2
d_call: -
clone_size: -
cdr3_aa: CASSFGGIYGYTF
cdr3_nt: TGTGCCAGCAGTTTCGGCGGAATCTATGGCTACACCTTC

v_call: TRBV12-5
j_call: TRBJ2-1
d_call: TRBD2
clone_size: many
cdr3_aa: CASGLVASGRFKNEQFF
cdr3_nt: TGTGCTAGTGGTTTGGTAGCGAGCGGGAGGTTTAAGAATGAGCAGTTCTTC

v_call: TRBV6-1
j_call: TRBJ2-7
d_call: -
clone_size: many
cdr3_aa: CASRKTGLTDEQYF
cdr3_nt: TGTGCCAGCAGGAAGACAGGCCTTACGGACGAGCAGTACTTC

v_call: TRBV6-1
j_call: TRBJ2-1
d_call: -
clone_size: few
cdr3_aa: CASRTDPAGNEQFF
cdr3_nt: TGTGCCAGCAGGACGGACCCTGCGGGAAATGAGCAGTTCTTC

v_call: TRBV28
j_call: TRBJ2-5
d_call: -
clone_size: many
cdr3_aa: CASSLSGRHFQYF
cdr3_nt: TGTGCCAGCAGTTTATCTGGACGGCATTTCCAGTACTTC

v_call: TRBV6-1
j_call: TRBJ1-1
d_call: TRBD1
clone_size: many
cdr3_aa: CASRPTGAKNTEAFF
cdr3_nt: TGTGCCAGCAGACCCACAGGGGCCAAGAACACTGAAGCTTTCTTT

v_call: TRBV20-1
j_call: TRBJ2-7
d_call: -
clone_size: many
cdr3_aa: CSARGGLSGSYEQYF
cdr3_nt: TGCAGTGCTAGAGGCGGACTTAGCGGCTCCTACGAGCAGTACTTC

v_call: TRBV28
j_call: TRBJ2-1
d_call: TRBD1
clone_size: -
cdr3_aa: CASSPNTWTGLNEQFF
cdr3_nt: TGTGCCAGCAGTCCCAACACTTGGACAGGTTTAAATGAGCAGTTCTTC

v_call: TRBV7-2
j_call: TRBJ2-1
d_call: TRBD2
clone_size: -
cdr3_aa: CASSADWTSGLCNEQFF
cdr3_nt: TGTGCCAGCAGCGCTGACTGGACTAGCGGGCTGTGCAATGAGCAGTTCTTC

v_call: TRBV2
j_call: TRBJ2-5
d_call: -
clone_size: many
cdr3_aa: CASKVLAEETQYF
cdr3_nt: TGTGCCAGCAAGGTATTAGCTGAAGAGACCCAGTACTTC

v_call: TRBV11-2
j_call: TRBJ2-1
d_call: TRBD2
clone_size: -
cdr3_aa: CASSLGLAGASREQFF
cdr3_nt: TGTGCCAGCAGCTTAGGGCTAGCGGGAGCTTCACGGGAGCAGTTCTTC

v_call: TRBV15
j_call: TRBJ2-5
d_call: -
clone_size: -
cdr3_aa: CATSRDSVQETQYF
cdr3_nt: TGTGCCACCAGCAGAGACTCGGTACAAGAGACCCAGTACTTC

v_call: TRBV2
j_call: TRBJ2-7
d_call: TRBD2
clone_size: many
cdr3_aa: CASSLLRESEQYF
cdr3_nt: TGTGCCAGCAGCCTATTGCGGGAGTCCGAGCAGTACTTC

v_call: TRBV27
j_call: TRBJ2-5
d_call: TRBD1
clone_size: many
cdr3_aa: CASSLSTGGRETQYF
cdr3_nt: TGTGCCAGCAGTTTATCGACAGGGGGCAGGGAGACCCAGTACTTC

v_call: TRBV4-1
j_call: TRBJ2-3
d_call: TRBD2
clone_size: many
cdr3_aa: CASSRQSGRASTDTQYF
cdr3_nt: TGCGCCAGCAGCCGACAAAGCGGGAGGGCCTCCACAGATACGCAGTATTTT

v_call: TRBV28
j_call: TRBJ1-5
d_call: -
clone_size: many
cdr3_aa: CASSLMRSNQPQHF
cdr3_nt: TGTGCCAGCAGTTTAATGAGGAGCAATCAGCCCCAGCATTTT

v_call: TRBV3-1
j_call: TRBJ2-3
d_call: -
clone_size: many
cdr3_aa: CASSQGANGFGTQYF
cdr3_nt: TGTGCCAGCAGCCAGGGAGCTAATGGATTCGGTACGCAGTATTTT

v_call: TRBV5-5
j_call: TRBJ1-6
d_call: -
clone_size: few
cdr3_aa: CASSLLGGRGNSPLHF
cdr3_nt: TGTGCCAGCAGCTTGTTGGGGGGACGGGGGAATTCACCCCTCCACTTT

v_call: TRBV11-2
j_call: TRBJ1-2
d_call: -
clone_size: once
cdr3_aa: CASRTSGMDGYTF
cdr3_nt: TGTGCCAGCAGAACCTCAGGGATGGATGGCTACACCTTC

v_call: TRBV15
j_call: TRBJ2-7
d_call: -
clone_size: many
cdr3_aa: CATSRGGPNKGREQYF
cdr3_nt: TGTGCCACCAGCAGGGGCGGGCCGAATAAGGGGCGCGAGCAGTACTTC

v_call: TRBV2
j_call: TRBJ1-2
d_call: TRBD1
clone_size: many
cdr3_aa: CASSVTGGSIYGYTF
cdr3_nt: TGTGCCAGCAGTGTTACAGGGGGCTCGATTTATGGCTACACCTTC

v_call: TRBV28
j_call: TRBJ2-7
d_call: TRBD2
clone_size: many
cdr3_aa: CASSLSGLAGTIFYEQYF
cdr3_nt: TGTGCCAGCAGTTTATCCGGGCTAGCGGGAACTATCTTCTACGAGCAGTACTTC

v_call: TRBV10-3
j_call: TRBJ1-6
d_call: TRBD1
clone_size: many
cdr3_aa: CAIRDVTGGEYNSPLHF
cdr3_nt: TGTGCCATCAGAGACGTCACAGGGGGCGAATATAATTCACCCCTCCACTTT

v_call: TRBV5-1
j_call: TRBJ1-1
d_call: TRBD1
clone_size: many
cdr3_aa: CASRPGTVNTEAFF
cdr3_nt: TGCGCCAGCAGGCCCGGGACAGTGAACACTGAAGCTTTCTTT

v_call: TRBV3-1
j_call: TRBJ2-7
d_call: -
clone_size: -
cdr3_aa: CASSPQDEQYF
cdr3_nt: TGTGCCAGCAGCCCCCAGGACGAGCAGTACTTC

v_call: TRBV2
j_call: TRBJ1-4
d_call: -
clone_size: many
cdr3_aa: CASKKSGLAEKLFF
cdr3_nt: TGTGCCAGCAAAAAATCAGGGCTTGCGGAAAAACTGTTTTTT

v_call: TRBV6-1
j_call: TRBJ2-6
d_call: TRBD1
clone_size: many
cdr3_aa: CASTRTGGNSGANVLTF
cdr3_nt: TGTGCCAGCACTAGGACAGGGGGAAACTCTGGGGCCAACGTCCTGACTTTC

v_call: TRBV4-1
j_call: TRBJ2-5
d_call: -
clone_size: few
cdr3_aa: CASSQRGPETQYF
cdr3_nt: TGCGCCAGCAGCCAGCGTGGACCGGAGACCCAGTACTTC

v_call: TRBV20-1
j_call: TRBJ1-1
d_call: -
clone_size: many
cdr3_aa: CSAPADLNTEAFF
cdr3_nt: TGCAGTGCCCCGGCCGACTTGAACACTGAAGCTTTCTTT

v_call: TRBV6-1
j_call: TRBJ2-3
d_call: TRBD2
clone_size: many
cdr3_aa: CASTIGTSGRWDTQYF
cdr3_nt: TGTGCCAGCACGATTGGAACTAGCGGGAGGTGGGATACGCAGTATTTT